These T cell receptor beta chains were read from a single sample in a study of cytomegalovirus exposure and HLA in healthy donors. The repertoire was sequenced with immunoSEQ multiplex PCR; TCRdb's copy has only in-frame clones and lacks some. The repertoire consists of 110,000 to 150,000 clones, with approximately 84% occurring once and the leading ten covering over 1.3%. The material sequenced was PBMCs. The receptor set was obtained from a woman in her twenties or thirties in good health and CMV-seronegative. Each CDR3 is given with its conserved first and last residue. A D gene is named only where the DNA matches it firmly. Expanded clones are given a class, and other clones once, few, many or no size at all.

TRBV19,few,.,15,TRBJ2-1,CASSIDLESYNEQFF,TGTGCCAGTAGTATAGATTTGGAGAGCTACAATGAGCAGTTCTTC
TRBV2,.,TRBD1,14,TRBJ1-2,CASRQPGQAYGYTF,TGTGCCAGCAGACAACCGGGACAGGCTTATGGCTACACCTTC
TRBV5-6,.,.,16,TRBJ1-6,CASSLGFRGAGSPLHF,TGTGCCAGCAGCTTGGGGTTTCGAGGCGCCGGTTCACCCCTCCACTTT
TRBV7-9,.,.,14,TRBJ1-6,CASRGEGNNSPLHF,TGTGCCTCCCGGGGAGAGGGAAACAATTCACCCCTCCACTTT
TRBV18,.,.,11,TRBJ2-2,CASRGPGELFF,TGTGCCAGCCGGGGTCCCGGGGAGCTGTTTTTT
TRBV27,.,.,11,TRBJ1-1,CASSRGVEAFF,TGTGCCAGCAGCCGGGGGGTTGAAGCTTTCTTT
TRBV2,.,.,15,TRBJ1-6,CASSNFGGLNSPLHF,TGTGCCAGCAGTAACTTTGGGGGGTTGAATTCACCCCTCCACTTT
TRBV7-9,.,TRBD1,15,TRBJ1-1,CASSKDRAANTEAFF,TGTGCCAGCAGCAAGGACAGGGCTGCGAACACTGAAGCTTTCTTT
TRBV7-8,.,.,14,TRBJ1-2,CASSFTATHSGYTF,TGTGCCAGCAGCTTTACAGCCACCCATTCTGGCTACACCTTC
TRBV6-1,.,.,15,TRBJ2-6,CASSDLRSGANVLTF,TGTGCCAGCAGTGATTTGAGGTCTGGGGCCAACGTCCTGACTTTC
TRBV2,.,.,18,TRBJ1-4,CASRTGTRNPATNEKLFF,TGTGCCAGCAGGACCGGGACACGGAACCCCGCAACTAATGAAAAACTGTTTTTT
TRBV7-8,.,.,13,TRBJ2-1,CASSLPNSNEQFF,TGTGCCAGCAGCTTACCCAACTCCAATGAGCAGTTCTTC
TRBV19,.,.,15,TRBJ1-2,CASSMGHISVYGYTF,TGTGCCAGTAGTATGGGACACATATCGGTCTATGGCTACACCTTC
TRBV5-1,.,TRBD2,15,TRBJ2-3,CASSPGLAGTDTQYF,TGCGCCAGCAGCCCCGGACTAGCGGGGACAGATACGCAGTATTTT
TRBV11-2,few,TRBD1,13,TRBJ1-2,CASSLHRGQGYTF,TGTGCCAGCAGCCTCCACAGGGGGCAAGGCTACACCTTC
TRBV4-2,.,.,13,TRBJ1-2,CASGMQGFYGYTF,TGTGCCAGCGGAATGCAGGGGTTCTATGGCTACACCTTC
TRBV18,once,TRBD2,14,TRBJ2-5,CASSRTSGMETQYF,TGTGCCAGCTCACGGACTAGCGGGATGGAGACCCAGTACTTC
TRBV30,once,.,13,TRBJ1-2,CAWSAGHSAGYTF,TGTGCCTGGAGTGCGGGACATTCCGCCGGCTACACCTTC
TRBV6-6,.,TRBD1,13,TRBJ2-7,CASSRTGVYEQYF,TGTGCCAGCAGCCGTACAGGGGTCTACGAGCAGTACTTC
TRBV27,few,TRBD1,15,TRBJ1-6,CASSPLGQVYSPLHF,TGTGCCAGCAGTCCTCTTGGACAGGTTTACTCACCCCTCCACTTT